The rows below give T cell receptor beta chains drawn from one sample of a study of cytomegalovirus exposure and HLA in healthy donors. Generated by immunoSEQ multiplex PCR, the TCRdb table keeps only in-frame clones and is missing some. The table has over 130,000 clones, 88% seen once. The specimen sequenced was PBMCs. The receptor set was obtained from a woman aged 40 to 55 in good health and CMV-seronegative. Both conserved end residues are part of each CDR3. Fields, in order: clone size, D gene, J gene, V gene, CDR3 protein, CDR3 DNA. A D gene is named only where the DNA matches it firmly. Part of the rows lack a size; the others show once, few, many or a class for expanded clones.

>.|TRBD2|TRBJ2-7|TRBV5-1
CASSSGVGYYEQYF
TGCGCCAGCAGTAGCGGGGTGGGTTACTACGAGCAGTACTTC
>.|.|TRBJ2-1|TRBV5-4
CASKSIGQGNEQFF
TGTGCCAGCAAATCCATCGGGCAGGGCAATGAGCAGTTCTTC
>.|TRBD2|TRBJ2-5|TRBV4-2
CASSHVVLAGDETQYF
TGTGCCAGCAGCCACGTTGTATTAGCGGGAGATGAGACCCAGTACTTC
>.|.|TRBJ2-5|TRBV2
CASSPIEGLGTQYF
TGTGCCAGCAGTCCAATCGAGGGTTTGGGGACCCAGTACTTC
>.|TRBD2|TRBJ2-7|TRBV27
CASSPRDHRTAGEQYF
TGTGCCAGCAGTCCCAGGGACCACCGTACAGCGGGGGAGCAGTACTTC
>.|.|TRBJ2-5|TRBV11-2
CASSLGGGYETQYF
TGTGCCAGCAGCTTAGGAGGGGGTTACGAGACCCAGTACTTC
>.|TRBD1|TRBJ2-7|TRBV19
CASNPGQGAYEQYF
TGTGCCAGTAACCCCGGACAGGGGGCCTACGAGCAGTACTTC
>.|.|TRBJ2-5|TRBV28
CASRVEYQETQYF
TGTGCCAGCAGGGTGGAGTACCAAGAGACCCAGTACTTC
>.|TRBD1|TRBJ1-5|TRBV4-2
CASSQGLGTGKEVSNQPQHF
TGTGCCAGCAGCCAAGGTTTGGGGACAGGGAAGGAGGTAAGCAATCAGCCCCAGCATTTT
>.|.|TRBJ1-2|TRBV5-1
CASSSQGGYGYTF
TGCGCCAGCAGCTCCCAGGGAGGCTATGGCTACACCTTC
>.|TRBD1|TRBJ2-2|TRBV5-4
CASSLDINWDRGPGELFF
TGTGCCAGCAGCTTGGATATTAATTGGGACAGGGGGCCGGGGGAGCTGTTTTTT
>.|TRBD1|TRBJ1-2|TRBV7-9
CASSIDREGETKGYTF
TGTGCCAGCAGCATAGACAGGGAGGGGGAAACTAAGGGCTACACCTTC
>.|.|TRBJ2-2|TRBV5-4
CASSHKSDRNTGELFF
TGTGCCAGCAGCCATAAGTCGGACAGAAACACCGGGGAGCTGTTTTTT
>.|.|TRBJ2-7|TRBV7-9
CASSLEGARISYEQYF
TGTGCCAGCAGCTTAGAGGGAGCGCGGATCTCCTACGAGCAGTACTTC
>.|.|TRBJ2-7|TRBV10-1
CASSAGDPYEQYF
TGCGCCAGCAGTGCGGGAGACCCCTACGAGCAGTACTTC
>.|TRBD1|TRBJ1-2|TRBV7-2
CASSLAVQGAHGYTF
TGTGCCAGCAGCTTAGCCGTACAGGGGGCACATGGCTACACCTTC
>.|.|TRBJ1-1|TRBV29-1
CSASRGRTEAFF
TGCAGCGCATCTCGGGGGAGGACTGAAGCTTTCTTT
>few|.|TRBJ2-7|TRBV7-9
CSSSRLGDSTYEQYF
TGTTCCAGCAGCCGACTGGGCGACAGCACCTACGAGCAGTACTTC
>.|.|TRBJ2-2|TRBV5-4
CASSSGGNRELFF
TGTGCCAGCAGTTCCGGAGGGAACCGGGAGCTGTTTTTT
>.|.|TRBJ2-7|TRBV6-1
CASRRTGLLYEQYF
TGTGCCAGCAGACGGACGGGACTCCTCTACGAGCAGTACTTC
>.|.|TRBJ2-7|TRBV9
CASSVAAGRYYEQYF
TGTGCCAGCAGCGTAGCTGCGGGACGGTACTACGAGCAGTACTTC
>.|.|TRBJ1-2|TRBV5-1
CASSLPSPYGYTF
TGCGCCAGCAGCTTGCCGAGTCCCTATGGCTACACCTTC
>.|.|TRBJ1-2|TRBV27
CASSSLGGQPGVYGYTF
TGTGCCAGCAGTTCCCTAGGCGGACAGCCTGGGGTCTATGGCTACACCTTC
>.|.|TRBJ2-7|TRBV5-5
CASSLGQVSYEQYF
TGTGCCAGCAGCTTGGGACAGGTTTCCTACGAGCAGTACTTC
>once|TRBD1|TRBJ1-1|TRBV5-1
CASSLVQGVSEAFF
TGCGCCAGCAGCTTGGTTCAGGGGGTTAGTGAAGCTTTCTTT
>.|.|TRBJ2-1|TRBV30
CAWSVGGSYNEQFF
TGTGCCTGGAGTGTTGGAGGCTCCTACAATGAGCAGTTCTTC
>.|TRBD2|TRBJ2-3|TRBV7-6
CASSLLAVGTDTQYF
TGTGCCAGCAGCTTACTAGCGGTCGGCACAGATACGCAGTATTTT
>.|.|TRBJ2-7|TRBV5-1
CASAGLRPSYEQYF
TGCGCCAGCGCGGGACTCCGACCCTCCTACGAGCAGTACTTC
>.|TRBD1|TRBJ2-3|TRBV5-1
CASRGQGADTQYF
TGCGCCAGCCGGGGACAGGGAGCAGATACGCAGTATTTT
>.|TRBD2|TRBJ2-1|TRBV19
CASSSGLAGGPYNEQFF
TGTGCCAGTAGTAGTGGACTAGCGGGAGGGCCCTACAATGAGCAGTTCTTC
>.|TRBD1|TRBJ1-2|TRBV29-1
CSVGEQGAYGYTF
TGCAGCGTAGGAGAACAGGGGGCTTATGGCTACACCTTC
>once|TRBD2|TRBJ2-7|TRBV10-3
CAVAGPGLAYEQYF
TGTGCCGTCGCTGGGCCGGGACTAGCTTACGAGCAGTACTTC
>few|.|TRBJ2-2|TRBV5-4
CASSPETANTGELFF
TGTGCCAGCAGCCCTGAGACAGCGAACACCGGGGAGCTGTTTTTT
>.|.|TRBJ1-4|TRBV11-3
CASSLDSATNEKLFF
TGTGCCAGCAGCTTGGACAGCGCAACTAATGAAAAACTGTTTTTT
>.|TRBD1|TRBJ2-7|TRBV6-5
CASSRDRAYEQYF
TGTGCCAGCAGCCGGGACAGGGCCTACGAGCAGTACTTC
>.|.|TRBJ1-2|TRBV7-9
CASSLTGSLINYGYTF
TGTGCCAGCAGCTTAACCGGGTCGCTAATTAACTATGGCTACACCTTC
>.|.|TRBJ2-5|TRBV28
CASSLLSQETQYF
TGTGCCAGCAGTTTATTATCGCAAGAGACCCAGTACTTC
>.|TRBD2|TRBJ2-3|TRBV5-8
CASSLLAGVGDTQYF
TGTGCCAGCAGCTTGCTAGCGGGAGTAGGGGATACGCAGTATTTT
>.|TRBD1|TRBJ1-5|TRBV27
CASSTGGGEGNQPQHF
TGTGCCAGCAGCACTGGAGGGGGCGAGGGTAATCAGCCCCAGCATTTT
>.|.|TRBJ2-7|TRBV5-1
CASSLTEHEQYF
TGCGCCAGCAGCTTGACGGAGCATGAGCAGTACTTC
>.|.|TRBJ1-2|TRBV7-9
CASSLLQANYGYTF
TGTGCCAGCAGCTTATTGCAGGCGAACTATGGCTACACCTTC
>.|TRBD1|TRBJ2-2|TRBV7-2
CASRPGTGTGELFF
TGTGCCAGCAGACCCGGGACAGGCACCGGGGAGCTGTTTTTT
>.|.|TRBJ1-1|TRBV11-2
CASSSTGSTEAFF
TGTGCCAGCAGCTCCACAGGGAGCACTGAAGCTTTCTTT
>once|.|TRBJ2-5|TRBV27
CASSPYLAPQETQYF
TGTGCCAGCAGTCCTTACCTAGCGCCGCAAGAGACCCAGTACTTC
>.|.|TRBJ2-2|TRBV9
CASSVVAGPTGELFF
TGTGCCAGCAGCGTAGTTGCGGGACCCACCGGGGAGCTGTTTTTT
>.|.|TRBJ2-7|TRBV7-9
CSSSLDLTGEQYF
TGTTCCAGCAGCTTAGACTTAACGGGCGAGCAGTACTTC
>.|TRBD1|TRBJ2-2|TRBV19
CAGRDSTGELFF
TGTGCCGGACGGGACAGCACCGGGGAGCTGTTTTTT
>.|TRBD2|TRBJ2-3|TRBV28
CASSLSAGGPWGTDTQYF
TGTGCCAGCAGTTTATCGGCGGGAGGGCCGTGGGGCACAGATACGCAGTATTTT
>.|.|TRBJ2-3|TRBV9
CASSEWAGRGDTQYF
TGTGCCAGCAGCGAATGGGCAGGGCGCGGAGATACGCAGTATTTT
>.|TRBD1|TRBJ1-1|TRBV5-4
CASSSGTGDTEAFF
TGTGCCAGCAGCTCCGGGACAGGGGACACTGAAGCTTTCTTT
>.|.|TRBJ1-3|TRBV7-9
CASSLNRAVSGNTIYF
TGTGCCAGCAGCTTAAACAGGGCGGTCTCTGGAAACACCATATATTTT
>.|.|TRBJ1-5|TRBV7-9
CASSLNENQPQHF
TGTGCCAGCAGCTTAAATGAGAATCAGCCCCAGCATTTT
>.|TRBD2|TRBJ2-1|TRBV5-1
CASSLSGTSYNEQFF
TGCGCCAGCAGCTTGAGCGGGACCTCCTACAATGAGCAGTTCTTC